This T cell receptor (beta chain) appears in the sequencing data of a study of T cells in Graves' hyperthyroidism and ophthalmopathy. Across the study: Pretreatment peripheral blood was obtained at initial diagnosis. Points from the study as a whole: Model-based prediction identified ophthalmopathy a median about 6 months prior to its onset. A model of 13 V-J pairs discriminated ophthalmopathy from stable hyperthyroidism.

Lactation, pregnancy, other autoimmune disease or uncontrolled infection excluded patients. Using RNA transcripts as the source, TCR beta CDR3 regions were amplified. With the HTBI primer set, the TCR CDR3 went through a first round of RT-PCR. TCRdb itself ran the multiplex PCR reads through MiXCR, one entry per CDR3 protein. Found here are 450,000 to 650,000 distinct CDR3 sequences, 14% of them singletons; the top ten hold roughly 7.1%. As for this clonotype: As yet, its antigen is unknown.

The V and J ends lost 0 bases and 3 bases, in that order; junction bases with no gene match: 9. The CDR3 has 17 residues. CDR1 is KGHDR and CDR2 is SFDVKD in the germline V gene. The chain couples TRBV24-1 to TRBJ2-5, with 7 bases aligning to TRBD1. The TCR originated in a woman younger than 30 with Graves' ophthalmopathy. Sequenced: blood. CDR3 amino acids: CATSDLPYRDRKETQYF. CDR3 sequence (DNA): TGTGCCACCAGTGATTTGCCCTACCGGGACAGAAAAGAGACCCAGTACTTC.